This T cell receptor (beta chain) was profiled in a study of cytomegalovirus exposure and HLA in healthy donors. Findings and limits, study-wide: Diagnosis of cytomegalovirus status made by the classifier reportedly showed high specificity and sensitivity.

This clone showed up just once. Its matching antigen is unknown. Germline V gives CDR1 SGHNT, CDR2 YYREEE (reference sequence). This CDR3 comprises 12 residues. V lost 4 bases to trimming and J lost 8 bases; unmatched junction nucleotides: 3. Repertoires were generated with immunoSEQ multiplex PCR, while TCRdb's copy carries only in-frame clones and drops some. The sample contains around 170,000 clones, 85% of which appear only once. The donors were members of the validation cohort comprising approximately 120 subjects, separate from the roughly 600-subject first cohort. This clonotype originated in a man younger than 35 in good health and CMV-seropositive. Sample: PBMCs. J is TRBJ2-1 and V is TRBV5-4; 7 bases are a match to TRBD2. DNA for the CDR3: TGTGCCAGCAGCAGCGGGGAGGATGAGCAGTTCTTC. It translates to CASSSGEDEQFF.